This entry is about one T cell receptor beta chain. This clonotype was recorded a few times. What antigen it recognizes has not been identified. One base away there is no much larger clone; base qualities are not given. The data derive from a study of T-cell reconstitution after alpha-beta-depleted transplantation in children (dated by TCRdb to about 2016). For context, the study as a whole: Using TCR repertoire profiling, the study quantitatively followed how T-cell immune reconstitution unfolded in children after TCRalphabeta/CD19-depleted allogeneic hematopoietic cell transplantation. What the work shows at the level of the full study, not this receptor alone: In some patients, high TCRbeta diversity at day 60 was attributed to recipient T cells and intrathymic progenitors that had survived conditioning. Over subsequent months, a decline in hyperexpanded clone frequencies was noted, and after one year, T-cell counts and TCRbeta diversity were mostly ascribed to newly produced T cells. Apparently early alphabetaT-cell count recovery about two months after transplant reportedly relied on only several hundred rapidly expanded clones derived from non-depleted graft cells.

The intended sense of this specimen's treatment or condition label: allogeneic hematopoietic cell transplantation with graft depleted of TCRalphabeta T cells and CD19 B cells. The children who served as transplant recipients had been given grafts of TCRalphabeta/CD19-depleted allogeneic hematopoietic cells. From the cysteine through the phenylalanine, the CDR3 covers 17 amino acids. The kept DNA is CDR3 alone, 51 bases in frame from the first base. Via the germline V gene, CDR1 is SGHRS and CDR2 YFSETQ. V is shortened by 4 bases, J by 7 bases, and the region joining them spans 23 bases. Receptor libraries were prepared by PCR. Sequencing relied on an Illumina HiSeq 2500. Molecular barcoding was employed in the preparation of TCR libraries, with unique molecular identifiers being used to normalize TCRbeta repertoire quantification. The public reads were reprocessed in TCRdb via fastp at Q25 and MiXCR, keeping in-frame beta chains. Merged by CDR3 protein, the rows form single entries marked with the most common genes and DNA. The sample has approximately 190,000 distinct CDR3 sequences on record, roughly 9.1% of them singletons. The leading ten clones occupy roughly 35% of the sample.

The V and J genes are TRBV5-1 and TRBJ2-2; the best D guess is TRBD2, with 5 bases matching. The input for sequencing was PBMCs, mostly from graft donor cells, taken 360 days after TCRalphabeta/CD19-depleted stem cell transplant. The clonotype originates from a male patient aged 2-10 years who had a stem cell transplant for acute myeloid leukemia, so the T cells may come from the graft donor. The CDR3: CASSLTRSHPRSGELFF. Here is the DNA: TGCGCCAGCAGCCTCACTAGGAGTCATCCGCGTAGCGGGGAGCTGTTTTTT.